The rows below give T cell receptor beta chains drawn from one sample of a study of cytomegalovirus exposure and HLA in healthy donors. This table comes from immunoSEQ multiplex PCR, and its TCRdb copy is limited to in-frame clones, with some not included. Of 150,000 or so clones detected, approximately 86% appear once; the ten largest clones hold about a fifth. The specimen was PBMCs. The receptors shown here come from a man aged 18 to 30 in good health and CMV-seropositive. CDR3s include the opening cysteine and the closing phenylalanine or tryptophan. The order of the fields is V gene, J gene, CDR3 protein.

TRBV5-8	TRBJ1-4	CASSHGQQATNEKLFF
TRBV6-5	TRBJ1-2	CASSYSPVYGYTF
TRBV19	TRBJ1-2	CASSISGINYGYTF
TRBV6-5	TRBJ2-7	CASSTGKGGAYEQYF
TRBV6-5	TRBJ2-1	CASSYGSSGTNEQFF
TRBV7-2	TRBJ1-1	CASSLYIPLGAAFF
TRBV6-5	TRBJ1-5	CASSPAASNQPQHF
TRBV7-9	TRBJ2-7	CASSLGPRGWYEQYF
TRBV5-8	TRBJ2-7	CASSLAFLPFYEQYF
TRBV7-9	TRBJ1-5	CASSSPGTGGNQPQHF
TRBV7-3	TRBJ2-3	CASSPLGGATPRTQYF
TRBV19	TRBJ2-1	CASSIQGSYNEQFF
TRBV4-3	TRBJ2-2	CASSQEAGVGKTGELFF
TRBV30	TRBJ1-4	CAWSVISTNEKLFF
TRBV7-9	TRBJ1-1	CATGQSMNTEAFF
TRBV7-9	TRBJ1-6	CASSSRQASSYNSPLHF
TRBV11-2	TRBJ2-7	CASSPQQGSYEQYF
TRBV7-2	TRBJ2-4	CASSVDRALAKNIQYF
TRBV9	TRBJ2-1	CASSVVSGDYNEQFF
TRBV7-2	TRBJ1-5	CASSLAGTGEKRMHF
TRBV30	TRBJ2-1	CAWSVGAGDYNEQFF